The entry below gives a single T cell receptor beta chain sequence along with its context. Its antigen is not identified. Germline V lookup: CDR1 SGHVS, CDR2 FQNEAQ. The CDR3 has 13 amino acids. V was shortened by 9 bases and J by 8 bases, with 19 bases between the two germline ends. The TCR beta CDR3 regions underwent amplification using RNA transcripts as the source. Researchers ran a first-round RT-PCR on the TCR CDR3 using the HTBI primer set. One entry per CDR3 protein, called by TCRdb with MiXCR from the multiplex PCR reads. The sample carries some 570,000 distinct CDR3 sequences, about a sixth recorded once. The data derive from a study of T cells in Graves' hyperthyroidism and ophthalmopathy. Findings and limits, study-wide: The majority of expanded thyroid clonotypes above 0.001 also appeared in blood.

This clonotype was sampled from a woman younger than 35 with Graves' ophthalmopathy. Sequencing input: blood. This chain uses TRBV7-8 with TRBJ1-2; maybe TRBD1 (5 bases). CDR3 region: CASSIGVGGGYTF. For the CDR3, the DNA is TGTGCCAGTAGTATTGGTGTTGGGGGAGGCTACACCTTC.